The present T cell receptor beta chain was sequenced within a study of CD4 T cells in relation to SARS-CoV-2 and coronaviruses. Study-level background: The negative reference was HIV-1 Nef peptide pool or peptide-free culture.

Assay used: immunoSEQ multiplex PCR; TCRdb lists only in-frame clones, some missing. The sample carries some 19,000 clones, approximately 76% recorded once. A note on this clone: The antigen is undetermined.

Germline V lookup: CDR1 SGHAT, CDR2 FQNNGV. The CDR3 totals 15 residues. V was cut by 6 bases and J by 4 bases, with 16 bases left in between. Before the COVID-19 pandemic, during about 2010-2018, CD4+ T cells were taken from unexposed donors. After approximately 10 days of culture, CD4+ T cells were isolated. The chain recombines TRBV11-2 with TRBJ2-1; D might be TRBD1 or TRBD2, each matching 5 bases. The sequence was obtained from a human donor in good health. The sequencing sample was made of CD4+ T cells from PBMCs, cultured in vitro. This CDR3 is CASSPFRGVYNEQFF. The DNA for the CDR3 is TGTGCCAGCAGTCCCTTTAGGGGAGTTTACAATGAGCAGTTCTTC.